Described below is a single T cell receptor (beta chain) sequence and its context. This entry belongs to a study of cytomegalovirus exposure and HLA in healthy donors. CDR3 size: 13 residues. CDR1 is SGHNT and CDR2 is YYREEE in the germline V gene (reference sequence). Primers included in the PCR were 60 Vbeta and 13 Jbeta primers. The repertoire was sequenced with immunoSEQ multiplex PCR; TCRdb's copy has only in-frame clones and lacks some. The table records approximately 110,000 clones, approximately 74% of them present only once. The TCR sequence derives from a woman aged 40 to 49 in good health and CMV-seropositive. The gene calls are TRBV5-4 and TRBJ2-5, with D hard to call. The last part of the DNA fits TRBJ2-7 better; the J call may be wrong. Input material: PBMCs. The CDR3 region is CASSLSSSYEQYF. The CDR3 region has the DNA TGTGCCAGCAGCTTGAGCTCCTCCTACGAGCAGTACTTC.